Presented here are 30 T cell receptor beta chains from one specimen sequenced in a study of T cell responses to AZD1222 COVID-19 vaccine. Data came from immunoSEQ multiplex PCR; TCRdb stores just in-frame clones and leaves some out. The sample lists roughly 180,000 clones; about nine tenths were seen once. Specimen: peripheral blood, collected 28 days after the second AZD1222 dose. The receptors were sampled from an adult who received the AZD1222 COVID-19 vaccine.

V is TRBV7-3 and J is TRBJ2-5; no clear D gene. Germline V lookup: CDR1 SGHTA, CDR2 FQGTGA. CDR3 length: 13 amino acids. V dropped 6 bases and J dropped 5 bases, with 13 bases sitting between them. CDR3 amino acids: CASSLSVGETQYF. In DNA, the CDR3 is TGTGCCAGCAGTCTAAGCGTCGGTGAGACCCAGTACTTC. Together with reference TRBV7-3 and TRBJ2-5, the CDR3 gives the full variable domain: GAGVSQTPSNKVTEKGKYVELRCDPISGHTALYWYRQSLGQGPEFLIYFQGTGAADDSGLPNDRFFAVRPEGSVSTLKIQRTERGDSAVYLCASSLSVGETQYFGPGTRLLVL.

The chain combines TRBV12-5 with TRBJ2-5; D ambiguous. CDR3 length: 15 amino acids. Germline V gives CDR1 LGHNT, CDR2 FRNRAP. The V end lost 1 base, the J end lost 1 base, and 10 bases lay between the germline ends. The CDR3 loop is CASGLGLSGQETQYF. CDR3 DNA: TGTGCTAGTGGTTTGGGTCTGTCAGGCCAAGAGACCCAGTACTTC.

The CDR3 region is CASSLSFGRSSGNTIYF. The DNA of the CDR3 is TGTGCCAGCAGCTTATCCTTTGGACGAAGCTCTGGAAACACCATATATTTT. The genes are TRBV7-2 and TRBJ1-3; no clear D. CDR1 SGHTA and CDR2 FQGNSA come from the germline V gene. Trimming cost V 2 bases and J 0 bases, with 14 bases left between them. The length of the CDR3 is 17 residues.

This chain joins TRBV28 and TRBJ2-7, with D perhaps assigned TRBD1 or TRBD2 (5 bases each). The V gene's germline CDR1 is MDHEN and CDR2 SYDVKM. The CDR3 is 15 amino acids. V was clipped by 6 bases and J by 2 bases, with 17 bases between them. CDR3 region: CASSLGRKGPYEQYF. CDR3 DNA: TGTGCCAGCAGCTTGGGACGGAAGGGTCCCTACGAGCAGTACTTC.

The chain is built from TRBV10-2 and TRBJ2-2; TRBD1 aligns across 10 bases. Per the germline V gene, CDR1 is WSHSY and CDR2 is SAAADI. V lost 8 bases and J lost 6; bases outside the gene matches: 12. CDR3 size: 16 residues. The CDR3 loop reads CASPCWDRGGSGELFF. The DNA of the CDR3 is TGCGCCAGCCCATGCTGGGACAGGGGTGGGTCCGGGGAGCTGTTTTTT.

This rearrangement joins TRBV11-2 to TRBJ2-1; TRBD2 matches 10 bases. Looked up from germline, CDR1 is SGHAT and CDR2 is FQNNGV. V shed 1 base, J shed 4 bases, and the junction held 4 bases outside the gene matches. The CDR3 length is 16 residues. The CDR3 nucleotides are TGTGCCAGCAGCTTAGGGTCACTAGCGGGGTACAATGAGCAGTTCTTC. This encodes CASSLGSLAGYNEQFF.

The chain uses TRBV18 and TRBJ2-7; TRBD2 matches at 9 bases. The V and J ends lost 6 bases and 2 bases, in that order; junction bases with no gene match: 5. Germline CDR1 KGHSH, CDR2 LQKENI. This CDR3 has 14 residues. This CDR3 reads CASSGTSSTYEQYF. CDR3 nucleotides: TGTGCCAGCTCCGGGACTAGCTCCACCTACGAGCAGTACTTC. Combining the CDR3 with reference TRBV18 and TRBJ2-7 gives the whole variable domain NAGVMQNPRHLVRRRGQEARLRCSPMKGHSHVYWYRQLPEEGLKFMVYLQKENIIDESGMPKERFSAEFPKEGPSILRIQQVVRGDSAAYFCASSGTSSTYEQYFGPGTRLTVT.

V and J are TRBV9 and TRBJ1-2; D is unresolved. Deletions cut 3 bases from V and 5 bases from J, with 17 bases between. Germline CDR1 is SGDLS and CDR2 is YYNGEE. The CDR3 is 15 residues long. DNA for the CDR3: TGTGCCAGCAGCGCGGAGTATGGGCGCGGGTATGGCTACACCTTC. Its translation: CASSAEYGRGYGYTF. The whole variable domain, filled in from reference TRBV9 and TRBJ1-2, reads DSGVTQTPKHLITATGQRVTLRCSPRSGDLSVYWYQQSLDQGLQFLIQYYNGEERAKGNILERFSAQQFPDLHSELNLSSLELGDSALYFCASSAEYGRGYGYTFGSGTRLTVV.

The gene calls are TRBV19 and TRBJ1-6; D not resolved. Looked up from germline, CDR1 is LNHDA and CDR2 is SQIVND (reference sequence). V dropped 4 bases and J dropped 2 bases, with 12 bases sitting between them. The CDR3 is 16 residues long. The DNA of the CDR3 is TGTGCCAGTAGTACGAGTCCCGGGACCTATAATTCACCCCTCCACTTT. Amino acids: CASSTSPGTYNSPLHF. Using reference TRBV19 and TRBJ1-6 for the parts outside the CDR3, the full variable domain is DGGITQSPKYLFRKEGQNVTLSCEQNLNHDAMYWYRQDPGQGLRLIYYSQIVNDFQKGDIAEGYSVSREKKESFPLTVTSAQKNPTAFYLCASSTSPGTYNSPLHFGNGTRLTVT.

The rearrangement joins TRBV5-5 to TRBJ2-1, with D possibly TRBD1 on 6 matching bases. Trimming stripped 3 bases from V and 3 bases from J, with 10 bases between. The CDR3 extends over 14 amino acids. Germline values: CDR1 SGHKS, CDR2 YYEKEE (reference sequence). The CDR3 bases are TGTGCCAGCAGCTCCTGGGACAACTACAATGAGCAGTTCTTC. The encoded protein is CASSSWDNYNEQFF.

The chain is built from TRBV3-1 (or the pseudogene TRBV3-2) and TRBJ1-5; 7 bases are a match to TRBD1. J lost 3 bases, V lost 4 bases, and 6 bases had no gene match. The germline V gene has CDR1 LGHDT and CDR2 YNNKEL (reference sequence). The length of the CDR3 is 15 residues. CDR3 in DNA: TGTGCCAGCAGCCCAGGACAGGTTTACAATCAGCCCCAGCATTTT. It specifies CASSPGQVYNQPQHF.

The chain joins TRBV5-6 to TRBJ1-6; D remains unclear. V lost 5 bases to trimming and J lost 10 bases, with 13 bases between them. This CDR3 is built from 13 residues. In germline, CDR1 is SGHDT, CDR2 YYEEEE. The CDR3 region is CASSGFEFSPLHF. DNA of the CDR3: TGTGCCAGCAGTGGGTTTGAATTCTCACCCCTCCACTTT.

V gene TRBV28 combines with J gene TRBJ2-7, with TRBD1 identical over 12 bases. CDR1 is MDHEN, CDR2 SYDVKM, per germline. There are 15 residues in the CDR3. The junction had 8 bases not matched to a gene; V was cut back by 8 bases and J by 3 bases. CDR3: CASLSGTGGFYEQYF. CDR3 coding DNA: TGTGCCAGCTTATCCGGGACAGGGGGCTTCTACGAGCAGTACTTC.

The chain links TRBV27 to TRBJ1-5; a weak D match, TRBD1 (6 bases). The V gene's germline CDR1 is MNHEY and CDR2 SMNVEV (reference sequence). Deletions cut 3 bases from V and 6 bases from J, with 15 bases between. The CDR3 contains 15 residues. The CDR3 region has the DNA TGTGCCAGCAGTTTGGGAGGGGGAGGTGTTCAGCCCCAGCATTTT. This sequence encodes CASSLGGGGVQPQHF.

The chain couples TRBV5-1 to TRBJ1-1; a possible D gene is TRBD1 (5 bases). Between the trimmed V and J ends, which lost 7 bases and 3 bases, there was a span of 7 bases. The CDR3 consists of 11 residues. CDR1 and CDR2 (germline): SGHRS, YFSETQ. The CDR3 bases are TGCGCCAGCGCGGGGGACACTGAAGCTTTCTTT. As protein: CASAGDTEAFF.

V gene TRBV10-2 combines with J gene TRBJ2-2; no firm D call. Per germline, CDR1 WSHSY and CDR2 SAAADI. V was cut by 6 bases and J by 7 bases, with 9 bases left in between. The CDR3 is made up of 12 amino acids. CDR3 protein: CASRAVRGELFF. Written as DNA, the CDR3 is TGCGCCAGCAGGGCAGTTCGCGGGGAGCTGTTTTTT.

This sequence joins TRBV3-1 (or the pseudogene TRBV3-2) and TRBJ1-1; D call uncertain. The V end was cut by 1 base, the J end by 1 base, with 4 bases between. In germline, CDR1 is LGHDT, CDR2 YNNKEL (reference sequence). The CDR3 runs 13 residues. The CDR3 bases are TGTGCCAGCAGCCAAGCTGAGAACACTGAAGCTTTCTTT. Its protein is CASSQAENTEAFF.

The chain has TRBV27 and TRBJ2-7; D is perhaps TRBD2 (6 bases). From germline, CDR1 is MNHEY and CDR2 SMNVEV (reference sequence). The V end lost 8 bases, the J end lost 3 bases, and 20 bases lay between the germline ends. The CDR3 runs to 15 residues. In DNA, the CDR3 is TGTGCCAGCGCCTCCTTTCAGGGACTGAACTACGAGCAGTACTTC. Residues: CASASFQGLNYEQYF.

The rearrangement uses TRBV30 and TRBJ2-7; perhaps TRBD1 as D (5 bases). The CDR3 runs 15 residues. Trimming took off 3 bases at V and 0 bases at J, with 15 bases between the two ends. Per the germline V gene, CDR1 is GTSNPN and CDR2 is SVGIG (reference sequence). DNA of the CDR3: TGTGCCTGGAGCCCGCCAGGGCCTACCTCCTACGAGCAGTACTTC. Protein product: CAWSPPGPTSYEQYF.

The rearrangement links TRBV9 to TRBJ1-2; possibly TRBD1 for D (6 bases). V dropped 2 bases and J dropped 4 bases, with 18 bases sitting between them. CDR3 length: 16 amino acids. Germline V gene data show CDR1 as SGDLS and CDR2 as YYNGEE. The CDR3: CASSVSGDDFGYGYTF. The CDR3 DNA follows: TGTGCCAGCAGCGTCTCAGGGGACGATTTTGGCTATGGCTACACCTTC.

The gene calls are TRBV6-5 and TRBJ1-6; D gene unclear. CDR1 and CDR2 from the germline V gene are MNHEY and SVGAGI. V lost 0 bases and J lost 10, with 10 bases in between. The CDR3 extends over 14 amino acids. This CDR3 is CASSYSFPVSPLHF. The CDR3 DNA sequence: TGTGCCAGCAGTTACTCGTTCCCGGTGTCACCCCTCCACTTT.

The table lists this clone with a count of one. The CDR3 sequence is CASSGTSGNTGELFF. The CDR3 coding sequence is TGTGCCAGCAGCGGGACTAGTGGGAACACCGGGGAGCTGTTTTTT. This sequence joins TRBV5-4 and TRBJ2-2; 8 bases agree with TRBD2. CDR1 SGHNT and CDR2 YYREEE come from the germline V gene (reference sequence). The CDR3 loop spans 15 amino acids. The V and J ends lost 4 bases and 1 base, in that order; junction bases with no gene match: 3. The full variable domain, rest sourced from reference TRBV5-4 and TRBJ2-2, is ETGVTQSPTHLIKTRGQQVTLRCSSQSGHNTVSWYQQALGQGPQFIFQYYREEENGRGNFPPRFSGLQFPNYSSELNVNALELDDSALYLCASSGTSGNTGELFFGEGSRLTVL.

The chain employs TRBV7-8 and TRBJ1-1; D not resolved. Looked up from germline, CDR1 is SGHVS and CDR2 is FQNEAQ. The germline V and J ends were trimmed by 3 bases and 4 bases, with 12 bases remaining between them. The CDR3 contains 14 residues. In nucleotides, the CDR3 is TGTGCCAGCAGCTTCAGTGAATCCGGCACTGAAGCTTTCTTT. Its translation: CASSFSESGTEAFF.

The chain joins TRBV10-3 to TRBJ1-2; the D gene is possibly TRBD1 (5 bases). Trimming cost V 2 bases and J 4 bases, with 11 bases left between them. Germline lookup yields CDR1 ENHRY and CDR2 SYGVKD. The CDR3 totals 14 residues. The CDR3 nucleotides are TGTGCCATCAGTGAGAGCACAGGATCCTATGGCTACACCTTC. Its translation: CAISESTGSYGYTF.

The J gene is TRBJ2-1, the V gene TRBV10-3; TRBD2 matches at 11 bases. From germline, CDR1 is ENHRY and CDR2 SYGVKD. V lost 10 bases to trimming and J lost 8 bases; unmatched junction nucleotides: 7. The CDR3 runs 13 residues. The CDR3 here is CATLAGGRDEQFF. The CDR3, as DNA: TGTGCCACCTTAGCGGGGGGGCGGGATGAGCAGTTCTTC.

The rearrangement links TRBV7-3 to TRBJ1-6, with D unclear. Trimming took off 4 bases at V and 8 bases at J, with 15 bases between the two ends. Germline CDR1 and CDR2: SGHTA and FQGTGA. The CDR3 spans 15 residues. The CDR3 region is CASSSGRKGYSPLHF. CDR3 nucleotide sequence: TGTGCCAGCAGCTCAGGACGGAAAGGGTATTCACCCCTCCACTTT.

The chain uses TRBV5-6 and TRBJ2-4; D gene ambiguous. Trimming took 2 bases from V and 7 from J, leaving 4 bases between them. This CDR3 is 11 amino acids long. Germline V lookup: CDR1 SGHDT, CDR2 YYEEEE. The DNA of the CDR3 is TGTGCCAGCAGCTTACGGAACATTCAGTACTTC. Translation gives CASSLRNIQYF.

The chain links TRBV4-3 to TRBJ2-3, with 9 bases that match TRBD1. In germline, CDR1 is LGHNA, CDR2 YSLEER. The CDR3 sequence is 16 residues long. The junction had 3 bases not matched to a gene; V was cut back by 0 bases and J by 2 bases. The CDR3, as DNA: TGCGCCAGCAGCCAAGATCACAGGGGGCCCACAGATACGCAGTATTTT. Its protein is CASSQDHRGPTDTQYF.

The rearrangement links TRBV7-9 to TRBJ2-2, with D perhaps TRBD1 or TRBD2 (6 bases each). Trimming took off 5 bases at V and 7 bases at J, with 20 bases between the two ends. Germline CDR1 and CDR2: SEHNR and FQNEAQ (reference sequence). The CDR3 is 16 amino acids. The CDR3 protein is CASSPPRGELGGELFF. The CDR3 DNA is TGTGCCAGCAGCCCCCCAAGGGGGGAATTAGGCGGGGAGCTGTTTTTT.

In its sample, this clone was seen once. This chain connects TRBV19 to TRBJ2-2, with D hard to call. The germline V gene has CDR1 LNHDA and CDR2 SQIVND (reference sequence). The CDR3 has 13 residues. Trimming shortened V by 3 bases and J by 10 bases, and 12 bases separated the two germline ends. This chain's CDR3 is CASSIGYPPELFF. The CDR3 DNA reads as TGTGCCAGTAGTATTGGGTATCCCCCGGAGCTGTTTTTT. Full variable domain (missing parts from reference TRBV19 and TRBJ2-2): DGGITQSPKYLFRKEGQNVTLSCEQNLNHDAMYWYRQDPGQGLRLIYYSQIVNDFQKGDIAEGYSVSREKKESFPLTVTSAQKNPTAFYLCASSIGYPPELFFGEGSRLTVL.